The subject of this entry is one T cell receptor beta chain. The sample belongs to a study of T cell changes during pregnancy in multiple sclerosis. The repertoire was sequenced with immunoSEQ multiplex PCR; TCRdb's copy has only in-frame clones and lacks some. In the table there are tens of thousands of clones, more than 75% of which are singletons. CDR1 is MDHEN, CDR2 SYDVKM, per germline. This CDR3 spans 15 amino acids. V was shortened by 3 bases and J by 2 bases, with 13 bases between the two germline ends. The sequence derives from a female donor with multiple sclerosis, enrolled in a pregnancy study. The chain employs TRBV28 and TRBJ2-5, with D possibly being TRBD2 (6 bases). The sequences come from CD8+ T cells from peripheral blood mononuclear cells, collected before pregnancy. This chain's CDR3 is CASSLGGWLQETQYF. As DNA, the CDR3 is TGTGCCAGCAGTTTGGGGGGTTGGCTTCAAGAGACCCAGTACTTC.